This is a list of T cell receptor beta chains from one sample in a study of spatial heterogeneity in lung cancer. TCRdb reprocessed the 5' RACE reads with MiXCR, giving one entry per CDR3 protein. The sample shows 1,500 to 2,000 distinct CDR3 sequences, around 5.3% of them seen only once. The material was lung tumor tissue, obtained at surgery. These receptors came from a male donor with early-stage non-small cell lung cancer. CDR3s include the opening cysteine and the closing phenylalanine or tryptophan. The D gene is left open where the match is weak. Clone size, where shown, is once, few, many, or a class for clones that have expanded.

DNA: TGTGCCAGCTCACCACGTGCGGACAGGGTCAGTGAGCAGTTCTTC
CDR3: CASSPRADRVSEQFF
size: medium-sized
V: TRBV18
D: TRBD1
J: TRBJ2-1

DNA: TGTGCCAGCAGTTCCCCGAACACCGGGACAGGGGGCTATGAGCAGTACTTC
CDR3: CASSSPNTGTGGYEQYF
size: large
V: TRBV28
D: TRBD1
J: TRBJ2-7

DNA: TGTGCCACCCGTCGGACAGCGGGCACTGAAGCTTTCTTT
CDR3: CATRRTAGTEAFF
size: medium-sized
V: TRBV6-2/TRBV6-3
D: -
J: TRBJ1-1

DNA: TGCAGTGCCCCCGGAGGCGAGACCCAGTACTTC
CDR3: CSAPGGETQYF
size: large
V: TRBV20-1
D: -
J: TRBJ2-5

DNA: TGTGCCAGTAGTAAAGGTGACACCGGGGAGCTGTTTTTT
CDR3: CASSKGDTGELFF
size: medium-sized
V: TRBV19
D: -
J: TRBJ2-2

DNA: TGTGCCAGCAGTTATAGGACAGGGCTTAACACCGGGGAGCTGTTTTTT
CDR3: CASSYRTGLNTGELFF
size: medium-sized
V: TRBV6-6
D: TRBD1
J: TRBJ2-2

DNA: TGCGCCAGCAGCTTGGGTGGAGGGAAGGATGGCTACACCTTC
CDR3: CASSLGGGKDGYTF
size: few
V: TRBV5-1
D: -
J: TRBJ1-2

DNA: TGTGCCAGCAGCTTAGTTGTGACAGGGGGCAAATTCGTAGGCTACACCTTC
CDR3: CASSLVVTGGKFVGYTF
size: medium-sized
V: TRBV7-8
D: TRBD1
J: TRBJ1-2

DNA: TGCGCCAGCAGCGCCCGGGACAGGGGGCAATATGGCTACACCTTC
CDR3: CASSARDRGQYGYTF
size: -
V: TRBV4-1
D: TRBD1
J: TRBJ1-2

DNA: TGTGCCAGCAGCTTAGGCAGGGATTCACCCCTCCACTTT
CDR3: CASSLGRDSPLHF
size: medium-sized
V: TRBV7-6
D: -
J: TRBJ1-6

DNA: TGCGCCAGCTCCCGGACTAGCGGGGGGACCAATGAGCAGTTCTTC
CDR3: CASSRTSGGTNEQFF
size: large
V: TRBV5-1
D: TRBD2
J: TRBJ2-1

DNA: TGTGCCTGGAGTGTACGTTGGCCGGCTAGCTCCTACAATGAGCAGTTCTTC
CDR3: CAWSVRWPASSYNEQFF
size: medium-sized
V: TRBV30
D: -
J: TRBJ2-1

DNA: TGCAGTGCTAGCCAGACTAGCGGGGGGACAAGACTACAGTACTTC
CDR3: CSASQTSGGTRLQYF
size: many
V: TRBV20-1
D: TRBD2
J: TRBJ2-7

DNA: TGTGCCAGCAGCCCTTCCCCGGAAAGGACAGATACGCAGTATTTT
CDR3: CASSPSPERTDTQYF
size: medium-sized
V: TRBV7-2
D: -
J: TRBJ2-3

DNA: TGTGCCAGCAGCTCCAGCGGGGGGTCCTGGAATGAGCAGTTCTTC
CDR3: CASSSSGGSWNEQFF
size: few
V: TRBV7-3
D: TRBD2
J: TRBJ2-1

DNA: TGTGCCAGCAGCTTAGGGTTAGGCTCTGGAAACACCATATATTTT
CDR3: CASSLGLGSGNTIYF
size: -
V: TRBV7-2
D: -
J: TRBJ1-3

DNA: TGTGCCAGCAGTTTTCACCGGCTTGGGGCCGGGGAGCTGTTTTTT
CDR3: CASSFHRLGAGELFF
size: large
V: TRBV27
D: -
J: TRBJ2-2

DNA: TGCAGCGTCGAATCCCTGAGGGGTAACACTGAAGCTTTCTTT
CDR3: CSVESLRGNTEAFF
size: medium-sized
V: TRBV29-1
D: -
J: TRBJ1-1

DNA: TGTGCCAGCAGCGTAGACGACGGCCAAGAGACCCAGTACTTC
CDR3: CASSVDDGQETQYF
size: medium-sized
V: TRBV9
D: -
J: TRBJ2-5

DNA: TGTGCCAGCAGCTCCAGCTTAGCTAACTATGGCTACACCTTC
CDR3: CASSSSLANYGYTF
size: large
V: TRBV5-8
D: -
J: TRBJ1-2

DNA: TGTGCCAGCAACTCACCGGGACTAGCGGGGGGGAGCACAGATACGCAGTATTTT
CDR3: CASNSPGLAGGSTDTQYF
size: medium-sized
V: TRBV2
D: TRBD2
J: TRBJ2-3

DNA: TGCAGTGAATCGGACAGGGGTAGGGAGACCCAGTACTTC
CDR3: CSESDRGRETQYF
size: medium-sized
V: TRBV20-1
D: TRBD1
J: TRBJ2-5

DNA: TGTGCCAGCAGCTACCGAACCGGGGAGCTGTTTTTT
CDR3: CASSYRTGELFF
size: medium-sized
V: TRBV11-3
D: -
J: TRBJ2-2

DNA: TGTGCCACCAGTGAACCACTTAGCACAGATACGCAGTATTTT
CDR3: CATSEPLSTDTQYF
size: medium-sized
V: TRBV24-1
D: -
J: TRBJ2-3

DNA: TGTGCCAGCAGTCTGACTAGCGGAACCTCCTACAATGAGCAGTTCTTC
CDR3: CASSLTSGTSYNEQFF
size: medium-sized
V: TRBV28
D: TRBD2
J: TRBJ2-1

DNA: TGCAGTGCTAGAGATAGGGGTAGCGGGGGCCTCTCTGGGGCCAACGTCCTGACTTTC
CDR3: CSARDRGSGGLSGANVLTF
size: medium-sized
V: TRBV20-1
D: TRBD2
J: TRBJ2-6

DNA: TGTGCCAGCAGCCGGGCCCGGGATACTAAATACAATGAGCAGTTCTTC
CDR3: CASSRARDTKYNEQFF
size: large
V: TRBV27
D: -
J: TRBJ2-1

DNA: TGTGCCAGCAGCCTTTGGGCACCCGAGGAGACCCAGTACTTC
CDR3: CASSLWAPEETQYF
size: large
V: TRBV5-6
D: -
J: TRBJ2-5

DNA: TGTGCCAGCAGCCAAGATGGGACCGCTGAAGCTTTCTTT
CDR3: CASSQDGTAEAFF
size: medium-sized
V: TRBV3-1
D: -
J: TRBJ1-1

DNA: TGTGCCAGCAGTTCTGGGACAGGGAATTGGAGGGGAACTGAAGCTTTCTTT
CDR3: CASSSGTGNWRGTEAFF
size: medium-sized
V: TRBV28
D: TRBD1
J: TRBJ1-1

DNA: TGTGCCAGCAGCCCGAGCGGGAGTGGGGCCAACGTCCTGACTTTC
CDR3: CASSPSGSGANVLTF
size: few
V: TRBV7-3
D: TRBD2
J: TRBJ2-6

DNA: TGTGCCAGCAGGTTGACGGCAGCCCTGAACACTGAAGCTTTCTTT
CDR3: CASRLTAALNTEAFF
size: medium-sized
V: TRBV7-9
D: -
J: TRBJ1-1

DNA: TGTGCCACCAGTGATTCGGGGACAGGGGGCTACGAGCAGTACTTC
CDR3: CATSDSGTGGYEQYF
size: medium-sized
V: TRBV24-1
D: TRBD1
J: TRBJ2-7

DNA: TGTGCCAGCAGTTTACACCTTGGCGGGGGGGCGAATGAGCAGTTCTTC
CDR3: CASSLHLGGGANEQFF
size: medium-sized
V: TRBV12-3/TRBV12-4
D: TRBD2
J: TRBJ2-1

DNA: TGTGCCAGCAGCTTAGGATTCGGTTCACCCCTCCACTTT
CDR3: CASSLGFGSPLHF
size: medium-sized
V: TRBV7-2
D: -
J: TRBJ1-6

DNA: TGTGCCAGCAGCGGCGGTCCGAGACAGGGACTAAGGACTGAAGCTTTCTTT
CDR3: CASSGGPRQGLRTEAFF
size: medium-sized
V: TRBV9
D: TRBD1
J: TRBJ1-1

DNA: TGCGCCACCTCGCAACAGGGTTACACTGAAGCTTTCTTT
CDR3: CATSQQGYTEAFF
size: many
V: TRBV10-2
D: -
J: TRBJ1-1

DNA: TGTGCCAGCAGTTACGGCGGGGGGGCCGGCGGCGAGCAGTACTTC
CDR3: CASSYGGGAGGEQYF
size: -
V: TRBV6-5
D: TRBD2
J: TRBJ2-7

DNA: TGTGCCAGCCTTTGGGAGGGACAACGGCATTTT
CDR3: CASLWEGQRHF
size: -
V: TRBV28
D: -
J: TRBJ1-5

DNA: TGTGCCAGCAGCCAAGGTCACAGGACCTCCTACAATGAGCAGTTCTTC
CDR3: CASSQGHRTSYNEQFF
size: medium-sized
V: TRBV3-1
D: -
J: TRBJ2-1

DNA: TGCGCCAGCAGCCCGACTAGCGGGGGGGTCAGTGAGCAGTTCTTC
CDR3: CASSPTSGGVSEQFF
size: medium-sized
V: TRBV5-1
D: TRBD2
J: TRBJ2-1

DNA: TGTGCCAGCAGCTTGGACCGCTTAGGGGGTGATCTCGAGAACACTGAAGCTTTCTTT
CDR3: CASSLDRLGGDLENTEAFF
size: -
V: TRBV5-6
D: -
J: TRBJ1-1

DNA: TGTGCCAGTCTATTAGTAGGGGCCAACGTCCTGACTTTC
CDR3: CASLLVGANVLTF
size: large
V: TRBV19
D: -
J: TRBJ2-6

DNA: TGTGCCAGCAGCGTAGGGAGGTCCTTCACAGATACGCAGTATTTT
CDR3: CASSVGRSFTDTQYF
size: medium-sized
V: TRBV9
D: -
J: TRBJ2-3

DNA: TGTGCCAGCAGCTTAGTCGCGGGCGAACACTACGAGCAGTACTTC
CDR3: CASSLVAGEHYEQYF
size: medium-sized
V: TRBV7-2
D: -
J: TRBJ2-7

DNA: TGTGCCAGCAGCTCTCGGGGTTCGAGCACAGATACGCAGTATTTT
CDR3: CASSSRGSSTDTQYF
size: -
V: TRBV5-4
D: -
J: TRBJ2-3

DNA: TGTGCCAGCAGTCAAGGGGGAAGCACTGAAGCTTTCTTT
CDR3: CASSQGGSTEAFF
size: medium-sized
V: TRBV6-1
D: -
J: TRBJ1-1

DNA: TGTGCCAGCAGCTTGGGGGTGTTGAACACTGAAGCTTTCTTT
CDR3: CASSLGVLNTEAFF
size: medium-sized
V: TRBV11-2
D: -
J: TRBJ1-1

DNA: TGTGCCAGCAGTAATCTAGCGGGGGGGAAAAACATTCAGTACTTC
CDR3: CASSNLAGGKNIQYF
size: -
V: TRBV5-4
D: TRBD2
J: TRBJ2-4

DNA: TGTGCCAGCAGTTTACCCCCGGCGGGTCGCGATGAGCAGTTCTTC
CDR3: CASSLPPAGRDEQFF
size: few
V: TRBV12-3/TRBV12-4
D: -
J: TRBJ2-1

DNA: TGCGCCAGCAGCCAAGATAGTCCTAGCGGGGGCTTAGAGACCCAGTACTTC
CDR3: CASSQDSPSGGLETQYF
size: medium-sized
V: TRBV4-1
D: TRBD2
J: TRBJ2-5

DNA: TGTGCCAGCTCACCCGGGACAGACTATGGCTACACCTTC
CDR3: CASSPGTDYGYTF
size: medium-sized
V: TRBV18
D: TRBD1
J: TRBJ1-2

DNA: TGTGCCAGCAGCTTTATGACAGGGGACGAGCAGTACTTC
CDR3: CASSFMTGDEQYF
size: medium-sized
V: TRBV7-2
D: TRBD1
J: TRBJ2-7

DNA: TGTGCCACCAGCTTCGGACTAGCCATCACAGATACGCAGTATTTT
CDR3: CATSFGLAITDTQYF
size: few
V: TRBV15
D: TRBD2
J: TRBJ2-3

DNA: TGTGCCAGCAGCCCAGACCGGAGACGCTCTGGAAACACCATATATTTT
CDR3: CASSPDRRRSGNTIYF
size: medium-sized
V: TRBV12-3/TRBV12-4
D: -
J: TRBJ1-3